This passage covers 28 T cell receptor beta chains from one sample sequenced in a study of blood T cell repertoires in COVID-19. Libraries were prepared by immunoSEQ multiplex PCR; TCRdb keeps only in-frame clonotypes and omits some of them. Of around 170,000 clones listed, 80% to 90% were seen once; the top ten hold about 3%. Material: peripheral blood. The receptors originated from a man in his 60s with acute or convalescent COVID-19.

This clone was counted a single time. This sequence joins TRBV5-1 and TRBJ1-4; D gene uncertain. The germline V gene encodes CDR1 SGHRS and CDR2 YFSETQ. This CDR3 region has 16 residues. V lost 0 bases to trimming and J lost 2 bases, with 11 bases between them. CDR3 bases: TGCGCCAGCAGCTTGGTTCCCAAATCCACTAATGAAAAACTGTTTTTT. It specifies CASSLVPKSTNEKLFF.

The CDR3 loop is CASILFVEGGQPQHF. The CDR3 bases are TGTGCCAGCATCCTATTCGTTGAGGGAGGACAGCCCCAGCATTTT. The chain has TRBV6-5 and TRBJ1-5, with D uncertain. Looked up from germline, CDR1 is MNHEY and CDR2 is SVGAGI. The CDR3 spans 15 residues. Deletions cut 7 bases from V and 7 bases from J, with 20 bases between.

J is TRBJ2-2 and V is TRBV4-1; 10 nucleotides align to TRBD2. This CDR3 contains 16 residues. Germline assignment: CDR1 MGHRA and CDR2 YSYEKL. The J segment lost 6 bases and the V segment lost 1 base, leaving 5 bases of the junction unmatched. The CDR3 bases are TGCGCCAGCAGCCAAGGGGTAGCGGGGGGCGCCGGGGAGCTGTTTTTT. As protein: CASSQGVAGGAGELFF.

This chain connects TRBV4-1 to TRBJ1-5; 9 bases are a match to TRBD1. The CDR3 is 17 amino acids. Per the germline V gene, CDR1 is MGHRA and CDR2 is YSYEKL. Losses at the gene ends were 3 bases for V and 2 bases for J; bases not matched to a gene: 8. The CDR3 nucleotides are TGCGCCAGCAGCCAGAACAGGGGGCGAGGAGGCAATCAGCCCCAGCATTTT. Translated: CASSQNRGRGGNQPQHF.

This clone was detected a few times. The same CDR3 arises from other DNA sequences in this sample as well. The genes are TRBV7-2 and TRBJ1-2; a possible D gene is TRBD1 (6 bases). Trimming took off 6 bases at V and 8 bases at J, with 10 bases between the two ends. There are 11 residues in the CDR3. Germline-derived CDR1 and CDR2 are SGHTA and FQGNSA. The CDR3 here is CASSPGEGYTF. Here the CDR3 DNA reads TGTGCCAGCAGTCCAGGGGAGGGCTACACCTTC.

This chain links TRBV30 with TRBJ2-1; D might be TRBD2 (5 bases). Germline V CDR1 and CDR2: GTSNPN, SVGIG (reference sequence). V shed 7 bases and J shed 9 bases, with 16 bases lying between them. This CDR3 is 12 amino acids long. In DNA, the CDR3 is TGTGCCTCCGACGGCGGAGGAGGTGAGCAGTTCTTC. Amino acid sequence: CASDGGGGEQFF.

This chain links TRBV5-4 with TRBJ1-2, with a tentative D call TRBD1 (6 bases). Per germline, CDR1 SGHNT and CDR2 YYREEE (reference sequence). CDR3 length: 18 amino acids. Trimming left V 0 bases short and J 5 bases short, with 23 bases between. In nucleotides, the CDR3 is TGTGCCAGCAGCTTGGGAGGCCCCAGACAGGCCTTCGTTTATGGCTACACCTTC. Translation: CASSLGGPRQAFVYGYTF.

This clone showed up just once. The chain employs TRBV27 and TRBJ1-3; D is unresolved. V was cut by 0 bases and J by 0 bases, with 6 bases left in between. The CDR3 spans 15 residues. Germline V gene data show CDR1 as MNHEY and CDR2 as SMNVEV (reference sequence). The CDR3 loop reads CASSLSPSSGNTIYF. The CDR3 coding sequence is TGTGCCAGCAGTTTATCCCCCTCCTCTGGAAACACCATATATTTT.

The CDR3 sequence is CASSAGTNYGYTF. The CDR3 nucleotides read TGCGCCAGCAGTGCAGGGACTAACTATGGCTACACCTTC. The J gene is TRBJ1-2, the V gene TRBV5-1, with D possibly TRBD1 on 5 matching bases. Germline CDR1 SGHRS, CDR2 YFSETQ. The CDR3 extends over 13 amino acids. The V gene lost 5 bases and the J gene lost 0 bases, with 8 bases spanning the gap.

The J gene is TRBJ1-2, the V gene TRBV18, with D hard to call. The CDR3 is 14 residues long. Trimming stripped 3 bases from V and 4 bases from J, with 12 bases between. CDR1 KGHSH and CDR2 LQKENI come from the germline V gene. Here the CDR3 DNA reads TGTGCCAGCTCACCTACTACGACCGCCTATGGCTACACCTTC. Translating gives CASSPTTTAYGYTF.

The chain employs TRBV11-2 and TRBJ2-1; no reliable D call. Germline CDR1 SGHAT, CDR2 FQNNGV. This CDR3 is 14 amino acids long. V was shortened by 0 bases and J by 7 bases, with 10 bases between the two germline ends. The CDR3: CASSLEVAGNEQFF. The DNA of the CDR3 is TGTGCCAGCAGCTTAGAGGTAGCCGGGAATGAGCAGTTCTTC.

J is TRBJ2-5 and V is TRBV7-2; D may be TRBD1 (5 bases). This CDR3 is built from 16 residues. Germline CDR1 and CDR2: SGHTA and FQGNSA. With 1 base removed from V and 2 bases from J, the gap between germline ends came to 14 bases. The CDR3 DNA is TGTGCCAGCAGCTTAGTGGGTGGGGCTATACAAGAGACCCAGTACTTC. This encodes CASSLVGGAIQETQYF.

The CDR3 loop reads CASSSGTGGYTF. The CDR3 nucleotides read TGTGCCAGCAGTTCCGGGACAGGGGGCTACACCTTC. The gene calls are TRBV12-3 or TRBV12-4 and TRBJ1-2; 9 bases fit TRBD1. V lost 4 bases to trimming and J lost 8 bases; unmatched junction nucleotides: 2. The CDR3 runs to 12 residues.

The chain uses TRBV27 and TRBJ1-1; D is unresolved. V was pared by 0 bases and J by 1 base, with 9 bases between. Germline V gene sequence: CDR1 MNHEY, CDR2 SMNVEV (reference sequence). The CDR3 is made up of 15 amino acids. Written as DNA, the CDR3 is TGTGCCAGCAGTTTATCACCACTTTCGAACACTGAAGCTTTCTTT. Translating gives CASSLSPLSNTEAFF.

The chain links TRBV7-2 to TRBJ2-7; 9 bases line up with TRBD1. The ends lost 5 bases at V and 2 bases at J; junction bases unmatched: 4. This CDR3 is 14 amino acids long. Per the germline V gene, CDR1 is SGHTA and CDR2 is FQGNSA. In DNA, the CDR3 is TGTGCCAGCAGCGCCCGGACAGGGGCCTACGAGCAGTACTTC. Protein product: CASSARTGAYEQYF.

The chain recombines TRBV3-1 (or the pseudogene TRBV3-2) with TRBJ2-1, with TRBD1 as a possible D gene (5 bases). CDR3 length equals 13 residues. V gave up 3 bases and J gave up 6 bases, with 9 bases separating them. Germline V gene lookup returns CDR1 LGHDT and CDR2 YNNKEL (reference sequence). CDR3 sequence: CASSQGRANEQFF. The CDR3 DNA is TGTGCCAGCAGCCAGGGCAGGGCCAATGAGCAGTTCTTC.

This clone was seen once. The genes are TRBV18 and TRBJ1-1, with no clear D. Trimming removed 8 bases from V and 6 bases from J, with 13 bases in between. This CDR3 is built from 12 residues. Germline assignment: CDR1 KGHSH and CDR2 LQKENI. The CDR3 protein is CASRSGVPEAFF. CDR3 coding DNA: TGTGCCAGCCGCAGCGGGGTACCTGAAGCTTTCTTT.

This clone came up a few times. The CDR3 DNA follows: TGTGCCAGCAGCGTAGAAAGCGGGGGAGCCTCCTACGAGCAGTACTTC. This gives the protein CASSVESGGASYEQYF. The chain combines TRBV9 with TRBJ2-7; 8 positions agree with TRBD2. The V segment lost 0 bases and the J segment 0 bases; nucleotides outside the gene matches: 5. The CDR3 runs to 16 residues. In germline, CDR1 is SGDLS, CDR2 YYNGEE.

The CDR3 coding sequence is TGTGCCTGGAGTACCTGGGACAGGGTATGGAATGAGCAGTTCTTC. It is translated as CAWSTWDRVWNEQFF. The chain uses TRBV30 and TRBJ2-1; 9 bases align to TRBD1. The length of the CDR3 is 15 residues. V was clipped by 2 bases and J by 7 bases; unmatched bases: 9. Germline V gene data show CDR1 as GTSNPN and CDR2 as SVGIG (reference sequence). Complete variable domain (other parts from reference TRBV30 and TRBJ2-1): SQTIHQWPATLVQPVGSPLSLECTVEGTSNPNLYWYRQAAGRGLQLLFYSVGIGQISSEVPQNLSASRPQDRQFILSSKKLLLSDSGFYLCAWSTWDRVWNEQFFGPGTRLTVL.

The V gene is TRBV27, the J gene TRBJ2-7, with 10 bases matching TRBD1. Trimming removed 8 bases from V and 5 bases from J; junction bases left unmatched: 6. From germline, CDR1 is MNHEY and CDR2 SMNVEV (reference sequence). The CDR3 is 13 residues long. The CDR3: CASGRDRGNEQYF. The CDR3 DNA follows: TGTGCCAGCGGCCGGGACAGGGGAAACGAGCAGTACTTC.

The CDR3 here is CASSQQGPLSYNSPLHF. Written as DNA, the CDR3 is TGTGCCAGCAGCCAGCAGGGTCCTCTCTCCTATAATTCACCCCTCCACTTT. The V call is TRBV3-1 (or the pseudogene TRBV3-2), the J call TRBJ1-6; D might be TRBD1 (5 bases). V shed 3 bases and J shed 0 bases, with 12 bases lying between them. CDR1 is LGHDT and CDR2 is YNNKEL in the germline V gene (reference sequence). The CDR3 loop spans 17 amino acids.

The J gene is TRBJ1-1, the V gene TRBV6-6; possibly TRBD1 for D (6 bases). CDR1 and CDR2 (germline): MNHNY, SVGAGI (reference sequence). V was clipped by 6 bases and J by 6 bases, with 14 bases between them. CDR3 size: 13 residues. This chain's CDR3 is CASRDGGAAEAFF. CDR3 sequence (DNA): TGTGCCAGCAGGGACGGGGGGGCCGCTGAAGCTTTCTTT.

This chain uses TRBV5-1 with TRBJ2-7, with a tentative D call TRBD1 (6 bases). The CDR3 has 13 residues. V lost 2 bases and J 5 bases, leaving 11 bases between the germline ends. Germline-derived CDR1 and CDR2 are SGHRS and YFSETQ. CDR3 sequence reads: CASSFRAGDEQYF. The CDR3 coding sequence is TGCGCCAGCAGCTTCCGAGCAGGGGACGAGCAGTACTTC.

This chain joins TRBV19 and TRBJ1-5; weak D call: TRBD1 (5 bases). The CDR3 totals 13 residues. The V gene lost 5 bases and the J gene lost 7 bases, with 12 bases spanning the gap. The V gene's germline CDR1 is LNHDA and CDR2 SQIVND (reference sequence). For the CDR3, the DNA is TGTGCCAGTAGTCTCGGGACTCCCCAGCCCCAGCATTTT. This codes for CASSLGTPQPQHF.

V is TRBV19 and J is TRBJ1-1; D perhaps matches TRBD1 (6 bases). From germline, CDR1 is LNHDA and CDR2 SQIVND (reference sequence). V was cut by 6 bases and J by 3 bases, with 14 bases left in between. The CDR3 spans 14 residues. The CDR3 DNA sequence: TGTGCCAGTAGCGAATTAGGGGGATACACTGAAGCTTTCTTT. Translation: CASSELGGYTEAFF.

The chain joins TRBV11-2 to TRBJ1-6, with D uncertain. The length of the CDR3 is 15 residues. The germline CDR1 and CDR2 sequences are SGHAT and FQNNGV. V was trimmed by 1 base and J by 7 bases, leaving 11 bases between them. CDR3 in DNA: TGTGCCAGCAGCTTAGGGGCCGGCGGGAATTCACCCCTCCACTTT. Amino acid sequence: CASSLGAGGNSPLHF.

The rearrangement uses TRBV12-3 or TRBV12-4 and TRBJ1-4; D unclear. This CDR3 is built from 13 residues. Between the trimmed V and J ends, which lost 6 bases and 4 bases, there was a span of 9 bases. CDR3 loop: CASRSDSNEKLFF. CDR3 bases: TGTGCCAGCAGAAGTGATAGTAATGAAAAACTGTTTTTT.

The V call is TRBV4-2, the J call TRBJ2-2; TRBD1 aligns across 10 bases. Germline V gene lookup returns CDR1 LGHNA and CDR2 YNFKEQ. Unmatched junction bases numbered 0, after V lost 4 bases and J lost 4 bases. The CDR3 totals 14 residues. The CDR3 here is CASSRTGGTGELFF. DNA of the CDR3: TGTGCCAGCAGCCGGACAGGGGGCACCGGGGAGCTGTTTTTT.